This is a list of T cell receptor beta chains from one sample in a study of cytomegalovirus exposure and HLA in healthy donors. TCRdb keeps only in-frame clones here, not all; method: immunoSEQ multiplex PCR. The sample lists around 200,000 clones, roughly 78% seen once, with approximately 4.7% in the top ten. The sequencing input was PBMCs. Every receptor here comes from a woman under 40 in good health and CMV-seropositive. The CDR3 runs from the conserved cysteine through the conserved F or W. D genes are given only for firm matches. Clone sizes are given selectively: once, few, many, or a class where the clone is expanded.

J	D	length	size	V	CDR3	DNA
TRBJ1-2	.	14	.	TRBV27	CASSSGDGYDGYTF	TGTGCCAGCAGTTCAGGGGACGGCTATGATGGCTACACCTTC
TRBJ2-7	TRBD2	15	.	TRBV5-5	CASSLVVGGDYEQYF	TGTGCCAGCAGCTTGGTGGTGGGGGGGGACTACGAGCAGTACTTC
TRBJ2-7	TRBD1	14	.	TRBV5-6	CASSKTGPTYEQYF	TGTGCCAGCAGTAAGACAGGGCCTACGTACGAGCAGTACTTC
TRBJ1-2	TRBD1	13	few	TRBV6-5	CASSQGQGAGYTF	TGTGCCAGCAGTCAAGGACAGGGGGCTGGCTACACCTTC
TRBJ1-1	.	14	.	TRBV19	CASMSYGGNGEAFF	TGTGCCAGTATGTCCTATGGCGGAAACGGTGAAGCTTTCTTT
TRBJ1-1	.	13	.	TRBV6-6	CASSPGQLTEAFF	TGTGCCAGCAGCCCCGGACAGCTCACTGAAGCTTTCTTT
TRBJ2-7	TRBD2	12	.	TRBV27	CASSLREGEQYF	TGTGCCAGCAGTCTTAGGGAGGGCGAGCAGTACTTC
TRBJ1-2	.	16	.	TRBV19	CASSRDTPHNSYGYTF	TGTGCCAGTAGTAGGGACACGCCACACAATTCGTATGGCTACACCTTC
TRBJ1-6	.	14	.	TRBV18	CASSPAGQNSPLHF	TGTGCCAGCTCACCCGCGGGGCAGAATTCACCCCTCCACTTT
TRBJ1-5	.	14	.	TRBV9	CASSPAGADQPQHF	TGTGCCAGCAGCCCAGCGGGGGCGGATCAGCCCCAGCATTTT
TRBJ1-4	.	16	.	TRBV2	CASRVAGVFRGEKLFF	TGTGCCAGCAGAGTAGCAGGGGTATTCCGAGGTGAAAAACTGTTTTTT
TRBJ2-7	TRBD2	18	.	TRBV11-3	CASSPRISGRLSSYEQYF	TGTGCCAGCAGCCCCCGAATTAGCGGGAGGCTGAGCTCCTACGAGCAGTACTTC
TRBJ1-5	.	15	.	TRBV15	CATSRVGGGNQPQHF	TGTGCCACCAGCAGAGTGGGAGGGGGCAATCAGCCCCAGCATTTT
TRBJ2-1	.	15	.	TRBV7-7	CASSSQRTSYNEQFF	TGTGCCAGCAGCTCTCAGCGCACCTCCTACAATGAGCAGTTCTTC
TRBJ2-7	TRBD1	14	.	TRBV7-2	CASSSPGQSYEQYF	TGTGCCAGCAGCTCCCCGGGACAGTCCTACGAGCAGTACTTC
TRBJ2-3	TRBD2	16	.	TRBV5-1	CASSLSGRAQSDTQYF	TGCGCCAGCAGCCTTAGCGGGAGGGCCCAGTCAGATACGCAGTATTTT
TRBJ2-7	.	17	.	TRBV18	CASSPLTWTEKSYEQYF	TGTGCCAGCTCACCACTAACTTGGACAGAAAAATCCTACGAGCAGTACTTC
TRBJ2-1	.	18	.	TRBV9	CASSVNIWGESGYNEQFF	TGTGCCAGCAGCGTCAACATTTGGGGGGAGTCGGGCTACAATGAGCAGTTCTTC
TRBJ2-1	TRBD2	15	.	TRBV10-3	CAISESSGGADEQFF	TGTGCCATCAGTGAGTCGAGCGGGGGGGCCGATGAGCAGTTCTTC
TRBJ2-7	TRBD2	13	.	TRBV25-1	CASRAGGAYEQYF	TGTGCCAGCCGAGCGGGAGGGGCCTACGAGCAGTACTTC
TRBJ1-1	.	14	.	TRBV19	CASSIDIGLSEAFF	TGTGCCAGTAGTATAGATATTGGACTTAGTGAAGCTTTCTTT
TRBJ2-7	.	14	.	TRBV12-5	CASGFVTRSYEQYF	TGTGCTAGTGGTTTCGTTACTAGATCCTACGAGCAGTACTTC
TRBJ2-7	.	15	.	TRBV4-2	CASSQALADLYEQYF	TGTGCCAGCAGCCAAGCCTTAGCGGACTTATACGAGCAGTACTTC
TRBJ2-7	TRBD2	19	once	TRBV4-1	CASSQEPGLAGGAGDEQYF	TGCGCCAGCAGCCAAGAACCGGGACTAGCGGGAGGGGCCGGGGACGAGCAGTACTTC